Reported below is one T cell receptor (beta chain). The sample contains more than one DNA sequence encoding this CDR3. Germline loops: CDR1 LGHNA, CDR2 YNFKEQ. The junction had 13 bases not matched to a gene; V was cut back by 1 base and J by 0 bases. The length of the CDR3 is 21 residues. This sample stems from a study of cytomegalovirus exposure and HLA in healthy donors. The primer mix had 60 Vbeta and 13 Jbeta primers. TCRdb's table, derived via immunoSEQ multiplex PCR, lists solely in-frame clones and lacks some. Counted here are around 110,000 clones, roughly 82% occurring once; the ten biggest clones make up under 3.5%.

V gene TRBV4-2 combines with J gene TRBJ1-6; 9 nucleotides line up with TRBD1. The specimen sequenced was PBMCs. This TCR was recovered from a man in his thirties or forties in good health and CMV-seropositive. Here the CDR3 DNA reads TGTGCCAGCAGCCAAGCCCTCCTGGACAGGGGAGTAAGCTCCTATAATTCACCCCTCCACTTT. It specifies CASSQALLDRGVSSYNSPLHF.